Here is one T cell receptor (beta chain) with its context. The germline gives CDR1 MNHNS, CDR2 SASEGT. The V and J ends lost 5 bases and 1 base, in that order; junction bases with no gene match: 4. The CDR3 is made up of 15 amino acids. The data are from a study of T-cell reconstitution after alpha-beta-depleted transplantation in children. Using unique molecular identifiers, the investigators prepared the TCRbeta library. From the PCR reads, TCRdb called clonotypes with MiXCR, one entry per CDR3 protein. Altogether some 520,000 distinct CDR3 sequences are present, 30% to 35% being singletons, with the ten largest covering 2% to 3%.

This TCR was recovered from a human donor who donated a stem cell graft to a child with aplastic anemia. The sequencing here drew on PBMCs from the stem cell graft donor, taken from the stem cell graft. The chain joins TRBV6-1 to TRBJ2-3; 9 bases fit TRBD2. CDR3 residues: CASSTLAGRTDTQYF. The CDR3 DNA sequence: TGTGCCAGCAGTACCCTAGCGGGACGCACAGATACGCAGTATTTT.